What follows is one TCR beta chain and its context. Its antigen is currently unknown. The CDR3 totals 13 residues. The V end was cut by 7 bases, the J end by 2 bases, with 12 bases between. Looked up from germline, CDR1 is SGDLS and CDR2 is YYNGEE. The data derive from a study of cytomegalovirus exposure and HLA in healthy donors. Clones were sequenced by immunoSEQ multiplex PCR, and TCRdb holds only the in-frame ones, with some missing. Among about 38,000 clones listed, about 93% were seen once. General study results and limits: Published work reported that the classifier diagnosed cytomegalovirus status with high specificity and sensitivity. Cytomegalovirus association was assigned to about 150 TCR beta chains. Through in vitro validation, three CMV-associated chains were shown to be specific for CMV antigens.

The chain couples TRBV9 to TRBJ1-1; no clear D gene. This TCR was recovered from a man aged 18 to 35 in good health and CMV-seronegative. The sequenced material came from PBMCs. The chain's CDR3 is CASSGDRNTEAFF. The CDR3 bases are TGTGCCAGCTCTGGAGACCGAAACACTGAAGCTTTCTTT. The variable domain in full, with the rest retrieved from reference TRBV9 and TRBJ1-1, is DSGVTQTPKHLITATGQRVTLRCSPRSGDLSVYWYQQSLDQGLQFLIQYYNGEERAKGNILERFSAQQFPDLHSELNLSSLELGDSALYFCASSGDRNTEAFFGQGTRLTVV.